This is a list of T cell receptor beta chains from one sample in a study of T cells after yellow fever vaccination. From the 5' RACE reads, TCRdb called clonotypes with MiXCR, one entry per CDR3 protein. The sample holds roughly 320,000 distinct CDR3 sequences; about 10% are singletons and the top ten take roughly 3%. Sequencing was performed on CD4+ T cells sorted from PBMCs, taken 45 days after the yellow fever booster vaccination. The receptors shown here come from a man younger than 30 who received the YFV17D yellow fever vaccine. Both conserved end residues are trimmed from each CDR3. A D gene is named only where the DNA matches it firmly.

D gene	J gene	V gene	CDR3 protein
NA	TRBJ1-3	TRBV21-1	ASAFLRESGPSGNTIY
TRBD1	TRBJ1-1	TRBV5-4	ASSPTGVVNTEAF
NA	TRBJ2-3	TRBV5-1	ASSLALVPDTQY
TRBD1	TRBJ1-2	TRBV20-1	SARATGANGGYT
NA	TRBJ2-1	TRBV24-1	ATGKSMNEQF
NA	TRBJ1-2	TRBV5-6	ASSPVGVVNYGYT
NA	TRBJ1-5	TRBV6-1	ASSELRSQPQH
NA	TRBJ2-3	TRBV4-2	ASSRPRGQGNTDTQY
TRBD2	TRBJ2-7	TRBV7-2	ASSRTSAYEQY
NA	TRBJ2-1	TRBV5-1	ASSFRFLSYNEQF
TRBD1	TRBJ2-2	TRBV10-3	AISQTGGITNTGELF
NA	TRBJ1-5	TRBV6-2/TRBV6-3	ASSLSGLSNQPQH
NA	TRBJ1-4	TRBV25-1	ASSDPALATNEKLF
NA	TRBJ1-2	TRBV5-1	ASSTDNYGYT
NA	TRBJ1-2	TRBV7-2	ASSLHRDYGYT
NA	TRBJ2-5	TRBV24-1	ATSDFLGAQY
TRBD1	TRBJ2-7	TRBV4-1	ASSQTRTGGIGYEQY
NA	TRBJ2-1	TRBV24-1	ATSEFGRSYNEQF
TRBD2	TRBJ2-4	TRBV27	ASRQRGINIQY
TRBD2	TRBJ2-5	TRBV7-6	ASSFLGFSGDQETQY
NA	TRBJ1-6	TRBV20-1	SARNTPSYNSPLH
NA	TRBJ2-7	TRBV7-2	ASSLGPTPLEQY
NA	TRBJ1-4	TRBV11-2	ASSEGGRTNEKLF
NA	TRBJ2-2	TRBV5-1	ASSTGSTGELF
NA	TRBJ1-3	TRBV4-1	ASSPPQGVGNTIY
TRBD1	TRBJ2-5	TRBV4-1	ASSQEDRGFGTQY
NA	TRBJ1-4	TRBV20-1	SAWSRGPQSNEKLF
NA	TRBJ2-3	TRBV20-1	SAHLPGSDTQY
NA	TRBJ2-5	TRBV18	ASSPGLQETQY
TRBD1	TRBJ1-3	TRBV5-1	ASSFLESGQTNTIY
NA	TRBJ2-5	TRBV29-1	SVGIGPMQETQY
NA	TRBJ2-5	TRBV12-3/TRBV12-4	ASSLGGTLQETQY
NA	TRBJ1-5	TRBV9	ASSPRAGINSPQH
NA	TRBJ2-3	TRBV9	ASSLRGTPRTDTQY
NA	TRBJ1-1	TRBV7-9	ASSLFQNTEAF
NA	TRBJ1-1	TRBV7-9	ASSLGRATEAF
NA	TRBJ2-1	TRBV5-5	ASSLGNWNEQF
NA	TRBJ1-5	TRBV6-2/TRBV6-3	ASTRDGGGQPQH
TRBD2	TRBJ2-3	TRBV20-1	SALRGGSDTQY
TRBD1	TRBJ1-1	TRBV7-2	ASSLAQQGAGTEAF
NA	TRBJ2-3	TRBV9	ASSVAVKGQDTQY
NA	TRBJ1-1	TRBV12-3/TRBV12-4	ASSPRPVYEAF
TRBD2	TRBJ2-7	TRBV11-1	ASSFHWGGYEQY
TRBD1	TRBJ1-5	TRBV19	ASSWAGGQPQH
NA	TRBJ1-2	TRBV6-5	ASSYSGTRGYT
TRBD2	TRBJ2-3	TRBV24-1	ATSVGLAGGYDTQY
NA	TRBJ2-3	TRBV9	ASSAREGTDTQY
NA	TRBJ1-3	TRBV10-3	ATGTQGGPTIY
TRBD1	TRBJ2-5	TRBV7-9	ASDVRGETQY
TRBD2	TRBJ2-5	TRBV20-1	SARVYGTSGETQY
NA	TRBJ1-2	TRBV6-2/TRBV6-3	ASSYTGVLPPST
TRBD2	TRBJ2-3	TRBV7-9	ASSYGGGPSDTQY
NA	TRBJ2-7	TRBV5-1	ASSLDGSEQY
NA	TRBJ2-3	TRBV6-6	ATSGTMSTDTQY